The present TCR beta chain was sequenced within a study of blood T cell repertoires in COVID-19. In the study overall: Sources were T cells, B-cell-depleted T cells, or PBMCs; the material itself was cDNA or gDNA.

Original handling: By means of reference gene primer amplification, nucleated cell counts were estimated. This table comes from immunoSEQ multiplex PCR, and its TCRdb copy is limited to in-frame clones, with some not included. The DNA gave D and trimming, while V, J and clone size come from that table. Of 100,000 to 150,000 clones listed, around 87% were seen once; the top ten hold approximately 3.3%. Sequenced input: peripheral blood. The receptor's source is a woman between 55 and 75 years old with acute or convalescent COVID-19.

The CDR3 DNA reads TGTGCCAGCAGTGAACCAGGACTAGCGGCCTACAATGAGCAGTTCTTC. It codes for CASSEPGLAAYNEQFF. This sequence joins TRBV6-1 and TRBJ2-1, with 10 bases lining up with TRBD2. The CDR3 totals 16 residues. The germline V gene encodes CDR1 MNHNS and CDR2 SASEGT. After removal of 2 bases from V and 2 bases from J, the junction contained 3 bases not matched to a gene.